Presented here are 25 T cell receptor beta chains from one specimen sequenced in a study of blood T cell repertoires in COVID-19. The repertoire was sequenced with immunoSEQ multiplex PCR; TCRdb's copy has only in-frame clones and lacks some. The repertoire includes tens of thousands of clones, around nine tenths of them detected once, and about 5.2% sits in the top ten. Input material: peripheral blood. Receptor source: a man in his 60s with acute or convalescent COVID-19.

The chain joins TRBV24-1 to TRBJ2-5, with 8 bases fitting TRBD1. The CDR3 contains 14 residues. Germline V gene sequence: CDR1 KGHDR, CDR2 SFDVKD. J gave up 5 bases and V 2 bases, and 3 bases lay outside the gene matches. CDR3: CATSDWTGSETQYF. DNA of the CDR3: TGTGCCACCAGTGATTGGACAGGGTCGGAGACCCAGTACTTC.

The chain uses TRBV5-1 and TRBJ1-3, with 7 nucleotides matching TRBD1. The CDR3 covers 15 residues. The V gene end was trimmed by 6 bases and the J gene end by 0 bases; junction bases not matched to a gene: 6. Germline values: CDR1 SGHRS, CDR2 YFSETQ. The CDR3 reads CASKGQASSGNTIYF. The CDR3 coding sequence is TGCGCCAGCAAAGGACAGGCGAGCTCTGGAAACACCATATATTTT.

The V call is TRBV5-6, the J call TRBJ2-1; possibly TRBD2 for D (5 bases). V was shortened by 2 bases and J by 5 bases, with 20 bases between the two germline ends. The CDR3 extends over 17 amino acids. Germline V gene data show CDR1 as SGHDT and CDR2 as YYEEEE. The CDR3 spells CASSFRLRTRGDNEQFF. CDR3 in DNA: TGTGCCAGCAGCTTTAGGTTGCGTACTAGAGGCGACAATGAGCAGTTCTTC.

The DNA of the CDR3 is TGTGCCAGCAGTTACTCGGGACACTTCTACAATGAGCAGTTCTTC. It yields the protein CASSYSGHFYNEQFF. The rearrangement links TRBV6-5 to TRBJ2-1; D might be TRBD1 (6 bases). The CDR3 has 15 amino acids. Deletions cut 0 bases from V and 3 bases from J, with 9 bases between. Germline assignment: CDR1 MNHEY and CDR2 SVGAGI.

The chain recombines TRBV21-1 with TRBJ1-5; the DNA was not compared with TRBD1, the D call given in the table. TRBV21-1 is described as a pseudogene. The CDR3 runs 11 residues. The DNA of the CDR3 is TGTGCCAGCAGCGGGCTGAAGCCCCAGCATTTT. It specifies CASSGLKPQHF.

Here the CDR3 reads CASNSGWATNEKLFF. CDR3 sequence (DNA): TGTGCCAGCAACTCAGGGTGGGCAACTAATGAAAAACTGTTTTTT. The rearrangement uses TRBV9 and TRBJ1-4; weak D call: TRBD1 (5 bases). There are 15 residues in the CDR3. Germline V gene lookup returns CDR1 SGDLS and CDR2 YYNGEE. V lost 6 bases, J lost 0 bases, and 12 bases lay in between.

The rearrangement uses TRBV11-2 and TRBJ1-1, with a tentative D call TRBD1 (6 bases). V gave up 3 bases and J gave up 2 bases, with 16 bases separating them. The germline gives CDR1 SGHAT, CDR2 FQNNGV. The CDR3 length is 16 residues. For the CDR3, the DNA is TGTGCCAGCAGCTTTAGGGGGGGACCGATAAACACTGAAGCTTTCTTT. Translating gives CASSFRGGPINTEAFF. The full variable domain, with the rest looked up from reference TRBV11-2 and TRBJ1-1, is EAGVAQSPRYKIIEKRQSVAFWCNPISGHATLYWYQQILGQGPKLLIQFQNNGVVDDSQLPKDRFSAERLKGVDSTLKIQPAKLEDSAVYLCASSFRGGPINTEAFFGQGTRLTVV.

The gene calls are TRBV18 and TRBJ1-1; D uncertain. V dropped 1 base and J dropped 0 bases, with 6 bases sitting between them. The CDR3 has 14 residues. From germline, CDR1 is KGHSH and CDR2 LQKENI. CDR3 protein: CASSPQPVNTEAFF. In DNA, the CDR3 is TGTGCCAGCTCACCACAGCCGGTGAACACTGAAGCTTTCTTT.

This chain uses TRBV10-2 with TRBJ2-1; D is ambiguous. V was shortened by 4 bases and J by 9 bases, with 7 bases between the two germline ends. The CDR3 contains 11 residues. Looked up from germline, CDR1 is WSHSY and CDR2 is SAAADI. Here the CDR3 reads CASSAGGEQFF. The DNA for the CDR3 is TGCGCCAGCAGTGCCGGCGGTGAGCAGTTCTTC.

The chain links TRBV5-1 to TRBJ2-5, with TRBD2 as a possible D gene (6 bases). CDR1 and CDR2 (germline): SGHRS, YFSETQ. The CDR3 sequence is 14 residues long. V dropped 6 bases and J dropped 0 bases, with 12 bases sitting between them. The CDR3 reads CASTVGGNQETQYF. The CDR3 DNA is TGCGCCAGCACCGTGGGGGGAAACCAAGAGACCCAGTACTTC.

This chain joins TRBV30 and TRBJ2-7; 7 positions match TRBD1. The CDR3 has 13 residues. Trimming cost V 4 bases and J 6 bases; bases outside gene matches: 9. CDR1 is GTSNPN, CDR2 SVGIG, per germline (reference sequence). The CDR3 reads CAWTRDSFSEQYF. The CDR3 nucleotides are TGTGCCTGGACCAGGGACAGTTTCTCCGAGCAGTACTTC.

The CDR3 DNA reads as TGTGCCAGCAGCCCGGGACTAGCGGTAGGGGAGACCCAGTACTTC. It translates to CASSPGLAVGETQYF. The rearrangement uses TRBV11-2 and TRBJ2-5; 11 bases line up with TRBD2. Germline CDR1 is SGHAT and CDR2 is FQNNGV. V gave up 5 bases and J gave up 5 bases; unmatched junction bases: 7. This CDR3 contains 15 residues.

The count of this clone is one. This chain uses TRBV27 with TRBJ1-1, with a possible D match to TRBD1 (5 bases). CDR3 length equals 16 residues. The V and J ends lost 0 bases and 5 bases respectively, with 16 bases between them. Germline CDR1 reads MNHEY; CDR2 reads SMNVEV (reference sequence). The CDR3 loop reads CASSLSRGSGGTEAFF. The CDR3, as DNA: TGTGCCAGCAGTTTATCGAGGGGCTCCGGGGGGACTGAAGCTTTCTTT.

The genes are TRBV10-3 and TRBJ2-5, with D maybe TRBD1 (5 bases). CDR3 length: 13 residues. The germline V gene encodes CDR1 ENHRY and CDR2 SYGVKD. V lost 3 bases to trimming and J lost 4 bases, with 9 bases between them. For the CDR3, the DNA is TGTGCCATCAGTGATGGGGCGCCAGAGACCCAGTACTTC. Translated: CAISDGAPETQYF.

The CDR3 DNA is TGTGCCAGCAGTCCCGACAGGTACGCCACTGAAGCTTTCTTT. Translation gives CASSPDRYATEAFF. The chain carries TRBV6-5 and TRBJ1-1; D perhaps matches TRBD1 (6 bases). The CDR3 has 14 residues. Germline V gene data show CDR1 as MNHEY and CDR2 as SVGAGI. Trimming pared 5 bases from V and 4 bases from J, leaving 14 bases between.

This chain links TRBV2 with TRBJ2-2; unclear D gene. Trimming removed 4 bases from V and 5 bases from J, with 8 bases in between. The CDR3 consists of 13 residues. Looked up from germline, CDR1 is SNHLY and CDR2 is FYNNEI. The CDR3 here is CASSVLQTGELFF. As DNA, the CDR3 is TGTGCCAGCAGTGTTTTACAGACCGGGGAGCTGTTTTTT.

The chain has TRBV3-1 (or the pseudogene TRBV3-2) and TRBJ1-2; no firm D call. The germline V gene encodes CDR1 LGHDT and CDR2 YNNKEL (reference sequence). This CDR3 region has 12 residues. Between the trimmed V and J ends, which lost 8 bases and 6 bases, there was a span of 13 bases. In DNA, the CDR3 is TGTGCCAGCTATTCCGGGTCGAATGGCTACACCTTC. Translating it yields CASYSGSNGYTF.

In its sample, this clone ranks as medium-sized. The same CDR3 also results from other DNA sequences found in this sample. V is TRBV5-6 and J is TRBJ1-2; possible D gene TRBD1, 5 bases. The length of the CDR3 is 13 residues. CDR1 and CDR2 from the germline V gene are SGHDT and YYEEEE. V gave up 2 bases and J gave up 2 bases, with 7 bases separating them. The CDR3 DNA reads as TGTGCCAGCAGCTTAGGACAAAACTATGGCTACACCTTC. Encoded protein: CASSLGQNYGYTF.

This clone showed up just once. This chain uses TRBV5-4 with TRBJ2-5; 7 nucleotides align to TRBD2. Germline CDR1 and CDR2: SGHNT and YYREEE (reference sequence). The CDR3 totals 14 residues. J lost 1 base, V lost 2 bases, and 2 bases had no gene match. This CDR3 is CASSFGGGQETQYF. The DNA for the CDR3 is TGTGCCAGCAGCTTCGGCGGGGGCCAAGAGACCCAGTACTTC. The full variable domain, with the rest looked up from reference TRBV5-4 and TRBJ2-5, is ETGVTQSPTHLIKTRGQQVTLRCSSQSGHNTVSWYQQALGQGPQFIFQYYREEENGRGNFPPRFSGLQFPNYSSELNVNALELDDSALYLCASSFGGGQETQYFGPGTRLLVL.

The chain uses TRBV5-4 and TRBJ1-1; D is perhaps TRBD1 (5 bases). The CDR3 spans 13 residues. Per the germline V gene, CDR1 is SGHNT and CDR2 is YYREEE (reference sequence). V shed 4 bases and J shed 0 bases, with 7 bases lying between them. CDR3: CASSQTVNTEAFF. DNA for the CDR3: TGTGCCAGCAGCCAGACAGTGAACACTGAAGCTTTCTTT.

This rearrangement joins TRBV28 to TRBJ1-1; D is unclear. This CDR3 has 14 amino acids. CDR1 is MDHEN, CDR2 SYDVKM, per germline. V dropped 6 bases and J dropped 0 bases, with 11 bases sitting between them. The CDR3 DNA sequence: TGTGCCAGCAGCCCAGGCGGGGTGAACACTGAAGCTTTCTTT. Its translation is CASSPGGVNTEAFF.

The chain is built from TRBV27 and TRBJ2-1; D is possibly TRBD2 (6 bases). CDR1 and CDR2 (germline): MNHEY, SMNVEV (reference sequence). Trimming took 8 bases from V and 2 from J, leaving 16 bases between them. CDR3 length: 15 residues. The CDR3 loop is CASGEVRFTYNEQFF. CDR3 nucleotide sequence: TGTGCCAGCGGGGAGGTACGGTTCACCTACAATGAGCAGTTCTTC.

The J gene is TRBJ1-2, the V gene TRBV7-9, with a tentative D call TRBD1 (5 bases). Trimming took 5 bases from V and 4 from J, leaving 14 bases between them. CDR1 and CDR2 from the germline V gene are SEHNR and FQNEAQ (reference sequence). CDR3 length: 14 amino acids. The CDR3 DNA sequence: TGTGCCAGCAGCCAATCCGACAGAATCTATGGCTACACCTTC. It yields the protein CASSQSDRIYGYTF.

CDR3 sequence reads: CASSLRRGLYEQYF. DNA for the CDR3: TGTGCCAGCAGCCTCCGCAGGGGGCTATACGAGCAGTACTTC. The chain carries TRBV5-6 and TRBJ2-7, with 8 bases fitting TRBD1. The CDR3 totals 14 residues. Germline V gives CDR1 SGHDT, CDR2 YYEEEE. V was pared by 4 bases and J by 4 bases, with 7 bases of the junction left unmatched.

The chain employs TRBV9 and TRBJ2-5; D is possibly TRBD2 (5 bases). V lost 2 bases and J lost 5, with 16 bases in between. This CDR3 is 15 amino acids long. Germline V CDR1 and CDR2: SGDLS, YYNGEE. Here the CDR3 reads CASSVSSGLGETQYF. The DNA for the CDR3 is TGTGCCAGCAGCGTTTCCTCTGGACTGGGGGAGACCCAGTACTTC.